This is a list of T cell receptor beta chains from one sample in a study of CD8 T cells in Susac syndrome. TCRdb passed the immunoSEQ multiplex PCR reads through MiXCR, listing each CDR3 protein once. Among 250,000 to 350,000 distinct CDR3 sequences listed, around 84% were seen once. The sequenced sample consisted of CD8+ T cells from PBMCs. These receptors originate from a human donor with multiple sclerosis. Each CDR3 is given with its conserved first and last residue. A D gene is named only where the DNA matches it firmly. Expanded clones are given a class, and other clones once, few, many or no size at all.

-,TRBD1,TRBJ2-1,TRBV7-9,TGTGCCAGCAGCTTAGATGGACAGGGGGGTGAGCAGTTCTTC,CASSLDGQGGEQFF
-,-,TRBJ2-2,TRBV10-3,TGTGCCATCAGCAGGACGGTCGGGGAGCTGTTTTTT,CAISRTVGELFF
-,-,TRBJ2-1,TRBV7-9,TGTGCCAGCAGCTCCATCGCGGCTTGGGGGAATGAGCAGTTCTTC,CASSSIAAWGNEQFF
-,-,TRBJ2-6,TRBV7-9,TGTGCCAGCAGCTTTGGGTGGTCTGGGGCCAACGTCCTGACTTTC,CASSFGWSGANVLTF
-,TRBD2,TRBJ2-1,TRBV12-3/TRBV12-4,TGTGCCAGCAGACCTTCTAGCGGGAGCAGCAACAATGAGCAGTTCTTC,CASRPSSGSSNNEQFF
-,TRBD2,TRBJ2-1,TRBV27,TGTGCCAGCAGTCCTGGCGCTAGCGGGATCTACAATGAGCAGTTCTTC,CASSPGASGIYNEQFF
-,TRBD1,TRBJ1-4,TRBV10-3,TGTGCCACCAGTGTTCAGACAGGGAGGGGAGAAAAACTGTTTTTT,CATSVQTGRGEKLFF
-,-,TRBJ2-7,TRBV29-1,TGCAGCGTTGAATCCCCGCAGGGGACAACCTACGAGCAGTACTTC,CSVESPQGTTYEQYF
-,TRBD1,TRBJ1-3,TRBV7-9,TGTGCCAGCAGCCACCTTACAGGGGCCGGAAACACCATATATTTT,CASSHLTGAGNTIYF
once,-,TRBJ2-1,TRBV11-2,TGTGCCAGCAGCTTATATAACCCCTCGGCCAATGAGCAGTTCTTC,CASSLYNPSANEQFF
-,-,TRBJ2-7,TRBV19,TGTGCCAGTAGTATCGGGGTGAAAGGGGAGCAGTACTTC,CASSIGVKGEQYF
-,-,TRBJ2-5,TRBV7-9,TGTGCCAGCTTAGGAGTAGCGGCACAAGAGACCCAGTACTTC,CASLGVAAQETQYF
-,TRBD2,TRBJ2-1,TRBV10-3,TGTGCCATCAGTGAGTCTGGGACTATGCAATTCTACAATGAGCAGTTCTTC,CAISESGTMQFYNEQFF
-,-,TRBJ1-1,TRBV19,TGTGCCAGTAGTATTAATAAGAACACTGAAGCTTTCTTT,CASSINKNTEAFF
-,-,TRBJ2-7,TRBV7-8,TGTGCCAGCAGCTTCGAACAGAGTAACTACGAGCAGTACTTC,CASSFEQSNYEQYF
-,-,TRBJ2-1,TRBV27,TGTGCCAGCGCCGGGACTGGCAATGAGCAGTTCTTC,CASAGTGNEQFF
-,TRBD1,TRBJ1-4,TRBV30,TGTGCCTGGGAAACAGGGGCCGGGAATGAAAAACTGTTTTTT,CAWETGAGNEKLFF
-,TRBD2,TRBJ2-1,TRBV24-1,TGTGCCACCAGTGAGCTAGCGGGAGGGCCGGACAATGAGCAGTTCTTC,CATSELAGGPDNEQFF
-,TRBD2,TRBJ2-3,TRBV9,TGTGCCAGCAGCGCCCGGACTAGCGGGTTGGCAGATACGCAGTATTTT,CASSARTSGLADTQYF
-,TRBD2,TRBJ2-7,TRBV30,TGTGCCTGGAGTGTAGTTGGAGCGGGAGGTCTATACGAGCAGTACTTC,CAWSVVGAGGLYEQYF
-,-,TRBJ1-1,TRBV29-1,TGCAGCGCTTTAATGAACACTGAAGCTTTCTTT,CSALMNTEAFF
-,-,TRBJ1-1,TRBV7-9,TGTGCCAGCAGCTTAGATGTTGGGGACAACACTGAAGCTTTCTTT,CASSLDVGDNTEAFF
-,TRBD2,TRBJ2-3,TRBV18,TGTGCCAGCTCACCACCGGTAGGGCTAGCGGGAGCTCGAGGCACAGATACGCAGTATTTT,CASSPPVGLAGARGTDTQYF
-,-,TRBJ1-1,TRBV5-1,TGCGCCAGCAGCTTGGAGGTGGATATGGTCCCTGAAGCTTTCTTT,CASSLEVDMVPEAFF
-,TRBD2,TRBJ2-7,TRBV12-3/TRBV12-4,TGTGCCAGCAGCCCAGGGGGGCTAGCGGGAAGGGAGCAGTACTTC,CASSPGGLAGREQYF
-,-,TRBJ2-7,TRBV3-1,TGTGCCAGCAGCCATAACTTTAGGGCAGGGGACACCTACGAGCAGTACTTC,CASSHNFRAGDTYEQYF